These T cell receptor beta chains were read from a single sample in a study of blood T cell repertoires in COVID-19. Repertoires were generated with immunoSEQ multiplex PCR, while TCRdb's copy carries only in-frame clones and drops some. The sample has 110,000 to 150,000 clones, about 80% seen once. The sample comprised PBMCs or T cells enriched from blood (not recorded which). Receptors originate from a woman aged 45 to 65 who had recovered from COVID-19. Both conserved end residues are part of each CDR3. The D gene is left open where the match is weak. Not every row has a clone size; where given, it reads once, few, many or a size class.

D	J	V	size	DNA	CDR3
TRBD1	TRBJ1-2	TRBV2	once	TGTGCCAGCAGTGAAAGGGGACAGGGGGCGCGTGGCTACACCTTC	CASSERGQGARGYTF
TRBD1	TRBJ2-1	TRBV9	NA	TGTGCCAGCACCATGGGGCCAGGGGGTGAGCAGTTCTTC	CASTMGPGGEQFF
TRBD1	TRBJ1-1	TRBV3-1/TRBV3-2	NA	TGTGCCAGCAGCCGATTACAGGGGACTGAAGCTTTCTTT	CASSRLQGTEAFF
NA	TRBJ1-1	TRBV28	NA	TGTGCCAGCAGTTTATGGGACATCGTCTCTCCTACTGAAGCTTTCTTT	CASSLWDIVSPTEAFF
TRBD2	TRBJ2-1	TRBV7-6	NA	TGTGCCAGCAGCTCCTTCCAGCGGGGGTACAATGAGCAGTTCTTC	CASSSFQRGYNEQFF
TRBD1	TRBJ1-1	TRBV10-3	NA	TGTGCCATCAGGGGGACAGGGGGCGACGAAGCTTTCTTT	CAIRGTGGDEAFF
NA	TRBJ2-3	TRBV18	NA	TGTGCCAGCTCACCAATGGCAGGGGAAACAGATACGCAGTATTTT	CASSPMAGETDTQYF
TRBD1	TRBJ1-1	TRBV6-5	NA	TGTGCCAGCAGAACAACAGGGGAAACTGAAGCTTTCTTT	CASRTTGETEAFF
TRBD1	TRBJ1-5	TRBV5-1	NA	TGCGCCAGCAGCTTGGGGGCAGGGGGAGGTCAGCCCCAGCATTTT	CASSLGAGGGQPQHF
TRBD1	TRBJ1-3	TRBV11-2	few	TGTGCCAGCAGAATGACAGGGGGCTCTGGAAACACCATATATTTT	CASRMTGGSGNTIYF
TRBD1	TRBJ1-4	TRBV7-9	NA	TGTGCCAGCAGCCATCCTAGACAGGGGCTGTTTTTT	CASSHPRQGLFF
NA	TRBJ2-3	TRBV27	NA	TGTGCCAGCAGTCCTGGAGGTCGTACGCAGTATTTT	CASSPGGRTQYF
NA	TRBJ1-1	TRBV9	NA	TGTGCCAGCTCTCAGGGAAGGAACACTGAAGCTTTCTTT	CASSQGRNTEAFF
NA	TRBJ1-6	TRBV3-1/TRBV3-2	NA	TGTGCCAGCAGCCGACTAAGCACTTCACCCCTCCACTTT	CASSRLSTSPLHF
TRBD2	TRBJ2-5	TRBV13	NA	TGTGCCAGCAGCTTAGTGGCTAGCGGGGCGAAAGAGACCCAGTACTTC	CASSLVASGAKETQYF
TRBD1	TRBJ2-3	TRBV10-3	NA	TGTGCCATCAGTGACCCCGGACAGGGGCAGCAAGATACGCAGTATTTT	CAISDPGQGQQDTQYF
NA	TRBJ2-2	TRBV7-3	NA	TGTGCCAGCAGCTTGGGCGGGGGCCGCACCGGGGAGCTGTTTTTT	CASSLGGGRTGELFF
TRBD2	TRBJ2-1	TRBV7-3	NA	TGTGCCAGCAGCTTATGGACTAGCGGGGGGTCTAATGAGCAGTTCTTC	CASSLWTSGGSNEQFF
TRBD2	TRBJ2-2	TRBV27	NA	TGTGCCAGCAGTTTAAAGAGGACTAGCGGGAACACCGGGGAGCTGTTTTTT	CASSLKRTSGNTGELFF
NA	TRBJ2-7	TRBV30	NA	TGTGCCTGGAGTATGGGCAGCACATACGAGCAGTACTTC	CAWSMGSTYEQYF
TRBD1	TRBJ1-4	TRBV18	NA	TGTGCCAGCTCACCTGGACAGGGGCCTAATGAAAAACTGTTTTTT	CASSPGQGPNEKLFF
NA	TRBJ2-7	TRBV5-5	NA	TGTGCCAGCAGCTCTCAAGGTCTAGGTACGAACTACGAGCAGTACTTC	CASSSQGLGTNYEQYF
NA	TRBJ1-3	TRBV18	NA	TGTGCCAGCTCACCGGGTGAGACAGATGGAAACACCATATATTTT	CASSPGETDGNTIYF
NA	TRBJ1-4	TRBV7-9	NA	TGTGCCAGCAGCTCCTCCTTGGGGGGTTCAACTAATGAAAAACTGTTTTTT	CASSSSLGGSTNEKLFF
NA	TRBJ2-1	TRBV18	NA	TGTGCCAGCTCACCATGGCAGGCCAATGAGCAGTTCTTC	CASSPWQANEQFF
NA	TRBJ1-2	TRBV29-1	NA	TGCAGCGTCCCGCGGCAGGGAGGTAGTAACTATGGCTACACCTTC	CSVPRQGGSNYGYTF
NA	TRBJ1-5	TRBV2	NA	TGTGCCAGCAGTGAACCCCCCTTCGATTTGGAGAGGGTCAATCAGCCCCAGCATTTT	CASSEPPFDLERVNQPQHF
NA	TRBJ2-4	TRBV4-1	once	TGCGCCAGCAGCCAAGATGCGAACATTCAGTACTTC	CASSQDANIQYF